What follows are 25 T cell receptor beta chains derived from one specimen sequenced in a study of CD8 T cells in Susac syndrome. Reverse transcription of about 0.5 to 1 ug RNA used random hexamers. From the immunoSEQ multiplex PCR reads, TCRdb called clonotypes with MiXCR, one entry per CDR3 protein. Of approximately 140,000 distinct CDR3 sequences listed, 95% are singletons. The source material was CD4+ T cells from PBMCs. The receptors here all came from a human donor with multiple sclerosis.

This chain joins TRBV12-3 or TRBV12-4 and TRBJ2-1; the D gene is possibly TRBD1 (6 bases). V lost 5 bases and J 2 bases, leaving 13 bases between the germline ends. The CDR3 has 15 amino acids. The CDR3 sequence: CASSLRGTTYNEQFF. The CDR3 DNA follows: TGTGCCAGCAGTCTCCGTGGGACAACCTACAATGAGCAGTTCTTC.

V and J are TRBV6-1 and TRBJ1-3; possible D gene TRBD1, 5 bases. Trimming removed 7 bases from V and 0 bases from J, with 10 bases in between. The CDR3 is made up of 14 amino acids. Germline V gene sequence: CDR1 MNHNS, CDR2 SASEGT. CDR3 nucleotide sequence: TGTGCCAGCACTCAGGGAAACTCTGGAAACACCATATATTTT. The encoded protein is CASTQGNSGNTIYF.

This clonotype turned up a few times. The chain is built from TRBV9 and TRBJ2-1, with 13 bases lining up with TRBD2. V trimming: 0 bases; J trimming: 2 bases; junction bases outside the gene matches: 2. This CDR3 comprises 17 residues. In germline, CDR1 is SGDLS, CDR2 YYNGEE. The CDR3 region is CASSVDTSGRAYNEQFF. The CDR3 DNA sequence: TGTGCCAGCAGCGTAGACACTAGCGGGAGGGCCTACAATGAGCAGTTCTTC.

This chain connects TRBV20-1 to TRBJ2-7; 9 bases match TRBD2. CDR3 length equals 15 residues. V lost 1 base to trimming and J lost 6 bases; unmatched junction nucleotides: 10. Germline V lookup: CDR1 DFQATT, CDR2 SNEGSKA (reference sequence). The CDR3 region is CSARGSGLAGSEQYF. DNA of the CDR3: TGCAGTGCTAGAGGCTCGGGCCTAGCGGGGAGCGAGCAGTACTTC.

The rearrangement joins TRBV6-5 to TRBJ2-7, with D unclear. The V end lost 8 bases, the J end lost 6 bases, and 14 bases lay between the germline ends. The CDR3 is 12 residues long. Germline CDR1 is MNHEY and CDR2 is SVGAGI. CDR3 sequence reads: CASLGLLGEQYF. CDR3 in DNA: TGTGCCAGCCTAGGCCTTCTAGGCGAGCAGTACTTC.

This chain uses TRBV20-1 with TRBJ2-1; the D is unclear. Germline V gene lookup returns CDR1 DFQATT and CDR2 SNEGSKA (reference sequence). Trimming cost V 6 bases and J 5 bases, with 11 bases left between them. The CDR3 spans 12 residues. CDR3 DNA sequence: TGCAGTGCCCCCCACCGCGACAATGAGCAGTTCTTC. It specifies CSAPHRDNEQFF.

This chain links TRBV9 with TRBJ1-2; D is undetermined. CDR1 and CDR2 from the germline V gene are SGDLS and YYNGEE. The CDR3 spans 10 residues. Trimming shortened V by 3 bases and J by 7 bases, and 4 bases separated the two germline ends. The CDR3 sequence: CASSGSGYTF. CDR3 in DNA: TGTGCCAGCAGCGGCAGTGGCTACACCTTC.

The chain has TRBV5-1 and TRBJ1-6; no reliable D call. The CDR3 spans 13 residues. V was clipped by 1 base and J by 6 bases, with 5 bases between them. Germline V gene sequence: CDR1 SGHRS, CDR2 YFSETQ. DNA of the CDR3: TGCGCCAGCAGCTTGTCTACTAATTCACCCCTCCACTTT. This translates into CASSLSTNSPLHF.

This rearrangement joins TRBV24-1 to TRBJ2-2; D is unresolved. This CDR3 has 17 residues. Germline V gene sequence: CDR1 KGHDR, CDR2 SFDVKD. V was pared by 2 bases and J by 5 bases, with 17 bases between. The DNA for the CDR3 is TGTGCCACCAGTGATTCCAAAACCCCCTTGGGTACCGGGGAGCTGTTTTTT. Translation gives CATSDSKTPLGTGELFF.

This sequence joins TRBV29-1 and TRBJ2-7; the D gene could be TRBD1 or TRBD2 (5 bases each). Per the germline V gene, CDR1 is SQVTM and CDR2 is ANQGSEA. The CDR3 covers 13 residues. V was pared by 4 bases and J by 0 bases, with 10 bases between. Written as DNA, the CDR3 is TGCAGCGTTGGCCGGGACCTCTCCTACGAGCAGTACTTC. It codes for CSVGRDLSYEQYF.

The chain couples TRBV6-5 to TRBJ2-7; D ambiguous. CDR3 length: 12 residues. Between the trimmed V and J ends, which lost 6 bases and 3 bases, there was a span of 9 bases. The germline V gene has CDR1 MNHEY and CDR2 SVGAGI. CDR3 protein: CASSRPNYEQYF. The DNA of the CDR3 is TGTGCCAGCAGCAGACCCAACTACGAGCAGTACTTC.

V and J are TRBV29-1 and TRBJ2-2, with 9 bases matching TRBD1. From germline, CDR1 is SQVTM and CDR2 ANQGSEA. The CDR3 is 15 residues long. The V segment lost 4 bases and the J segment 5 bases; nucleotides outside the gene matches: 8. CDR3: CSVAPGQGLTGELFF. The CDR3 nucleotides read TGCAGCGTTGCCCCGGGACAGGGTTTGACCGGGGAGCTGTTTTTT.

The CDR3 DNA reads as TGTGCCAGCAGCCCTTGGACTACGCAGGGGAATGAGCAGTTCTTC. It codes for CASSPWTTQGNEQFF. V is TRBV7-3 and J is TRBJ2-1, with D perhaps assigned TRBD1 or TRBD2 (6 bases each). V was clipped by 5 bases and J by 7 bases, with 18 bases between them. The germline gives CDR1 SGHTA, CDR2 FQGTGA. The CDR3 covers 15 residues. Together with reference TRBV7-3 and TRBJ2-1, the CDR3 gives the full variable domain: GAGVSQTPSNKVTEKGKYVELRCDPISGHTALYWYRQSLGQGPEFLIYFQGTGAADDSGLPNDRFFAVRPEGSVSTLKIQRTERGDSAVYLCASSPWTTQGNEQFFGPGTRLTVL.

The chain links TRBV20-1 to TRBJ1-2; TRBD1 is a possible D gene (5 bases). Germline V gene data show CDR1 as DFQATT and CDR2 as SNEGSKA (reference sequence). The V end lost 3 bases, the J end lost 8 bases, and 22 bases lay between the germline ends. The CDR3 totals 15 residues. The CDR3 loop is CSASLKAGWGLGYTF. In DNA form, the CDR3 reads TGCAGTGCTAGTCTCAAAGCCGGATGGGGGTTGGGCTACACCTTC.

The J gene is TRBJ2-7, the V gene TRBV5-1, with no clear D. This CDR3 contains 15 residues. CDR1 is SGHRS, CDR2 YFSETQ, per germline. Between the trimmed V and J ends, which lost 0 bases and 3 bases, there was a span of 13 bases. The CDR3 DNA reads TGCGCCAGCAGCTTGGAGGGCGCCGCGAACTACGAGCAGTACTTC. Its protein product is CASSLEGAANYEQYF.

This chain connects TRBV29-1 to TRBJ1-1; no clear D gene. Germline-derived CDR1 and CDR2 are SQVTM and ANQGSEA. CDR3 length: 14 residues. The V and J ends lost 5 bases and 2 bases respectively, with 15 bases between them. CDR3 nucleotides: TGCAGCGTTATAGGGCCCCTACTCAACACTGAAGCTTTCTTT. Translated: CSVIGPLLNTEAFF.

The chain joins TRBV5-1 to TRBJ2-2, with unresolved D. The CDR3 runs 15 residues. V shed 4 bases and J shed 0 bases, with 10 bases lying between them. CDR1 SGHRS and CDR2 YFSETQ come from the germline V gene. CDR3 sequence (DNA): TGCGCCAGCAGCCGTGTGGCAGCGAACACCGGGGAGCTGTTTTTT. As protein: CASSRVAANTGELFF.

This chain connects TRBV24-1 to TRBJ1-1; 7 bases map to TRBD1. This CDR3 has 13 residues. The germline gives CDR1 KGHDR, CDR2 SFDVKD. V dropped 8 bases and J dropped 2; count of bases not matched to a gene: 4. CDR3 amino acids: CATKGTANTEAFF. CDR3 in DNA: TGTGCCACCAAAGGGACAGCTAACACTGAAGCTTTCTTT.

The CDR3 nucleotides are TGCAGTGCTAGTCGCGCGAATGAGCAGTTCTTC. This encodes CSASRANEQFF. The chain combines TRBV20-1 with TRBJ2-1; D remains ambiguous. The CDR3 sequence is 11 residues long. Trimming stripped 3 bases from V and 7 bases from J, with 7 bases between. The V gene's germline CDR1 is DFQATT and CDR2 SNEGSKA (reference sequence).

V is TRBV7-2 and J is TRBJ1-1, with TRBD1 as a possible D gene (6 bases). The CDR3 loop spans 15 amino acids. The V and J ends lost 3 bases and 1 base respectively, with 12 bases between them. Germline V gene data show CDR1 as SGHTA and CDR2 as FQGNSA. In DNA, the CDR3 is TGTGCCAGCAGCTTTGGACTGACAGGGAACACTGAAGCTTTCTTT. It specifies CASSFGLTGNTEAFF.

This clonotype occurred once. In DNA, the CDR3 is TGTGCCAGTAGTGGAAGACTAGCGGGGTCTGTGAAGCAGTACTTC. Protein: CASSGRLAGSVKQYF. The V gene is TRBV19, the J gene TRBJ2-7; TRBD2 matches at 11 bases. CDR3 size: 15 residues. Trimming cost V 5 bases and J 8 bases; bases outside gene matches: 11. Germline lookup yields CDR1 LNHDA and CDR2 SQIVND (reference sequence).

The CDR3 nucleotides read TGCAGTGCCGAACGACAGGGTCGTAGCAATCAGCCCCAGCATTTT. Its translation is CSAERQGRSNQPQHF. The rearrangement uses TRBV20-1 and TRBJ1-5; the match to TRBD1 covers 7 bases. Germline loops: CDR1 DFQATT, CDR2 SNEGSKA (reference sequence). J was trimmed by 0 bases and V by 6 bases; bases with no gene match: 8. This CDR3 is built from 15 residues.

This chain connects TRBV20-1 to TRBJ2-7; TRBD2 matches 10 bases. CDR3 length: 16 residues. Per the germline V gene, CDR1 is DFQATT and CDR2 is SNEGSKA (reference sequence). Trimming cost V 5 bases and J 6 bases; bases outside gene matches: 16. The DNA of the CDR3 is TGCAGTGCTCCGAAAAAGACTAGCGGGCGGGTCGGCGAGCAGTACTTC. Translation: CSAPKKTSGRVGEQYF.

The rearrangement links TRBV12-3 or TRBV12-4 to TRBJ2-5; unclear D gene. V dropped 7 bases and J dropped 3 bases, with 6 bases sitting between them. The CDR3 consists of 11 residues. CDR3 bases: TGTGCCAGCACCTCAGAAGAGACCCAGTACTTC. Residues: CASTSEETQYF.

CDR3 region: CASSTQVSSYNEQFF. The DNA for the CDR3 is TGTGCCAGTAGTACCCAGGTGAGCTCCTACAATGAGCAGTTCTTC. J is TRBJ2-1 and V is TRBV19; D is uncertain. V was shortened by 4 bases and J by 0 bases, with 10 bases between the two germline ends. This CDR3 has 15 amino acids. Germline V gene lookup returns CDR1 LNHDA and CDR2 SQIVND (reference sequence).